This T cell receptor (beta chain) came from a study of blood T cell repertoires in COVID-19. Measured with immunoSEQ multiplex PCR; TCRdb has only the in-frame clones, and not every one. This sample has 55,000 to 85,000 clones; approximately 77% occur once, and the top ten carry roughly 0.83%. A note on this clone: The germline gene is not matched at one end of the junction; a read error may be the cause.

The germline V gene encodes CDR1 SSHAT and CDR2 FNYEAQ (reference sequence). This CDR3 comprises 17 residues. This rearrangement joins TRBV7-7 to TRBJ2-2; no clear D gene. This receptor was taken from a woman in her seventies with acute or convalescent COVID-19. Source material: peripheral blood. In nucleotides, the CDR3 is TGTGCTAGCAGCTTATTACCCTTAAACAGCCCCACCGGGGAGCTGTTTTTT. Amino acids: CASSLLPLNSPTGELFF.